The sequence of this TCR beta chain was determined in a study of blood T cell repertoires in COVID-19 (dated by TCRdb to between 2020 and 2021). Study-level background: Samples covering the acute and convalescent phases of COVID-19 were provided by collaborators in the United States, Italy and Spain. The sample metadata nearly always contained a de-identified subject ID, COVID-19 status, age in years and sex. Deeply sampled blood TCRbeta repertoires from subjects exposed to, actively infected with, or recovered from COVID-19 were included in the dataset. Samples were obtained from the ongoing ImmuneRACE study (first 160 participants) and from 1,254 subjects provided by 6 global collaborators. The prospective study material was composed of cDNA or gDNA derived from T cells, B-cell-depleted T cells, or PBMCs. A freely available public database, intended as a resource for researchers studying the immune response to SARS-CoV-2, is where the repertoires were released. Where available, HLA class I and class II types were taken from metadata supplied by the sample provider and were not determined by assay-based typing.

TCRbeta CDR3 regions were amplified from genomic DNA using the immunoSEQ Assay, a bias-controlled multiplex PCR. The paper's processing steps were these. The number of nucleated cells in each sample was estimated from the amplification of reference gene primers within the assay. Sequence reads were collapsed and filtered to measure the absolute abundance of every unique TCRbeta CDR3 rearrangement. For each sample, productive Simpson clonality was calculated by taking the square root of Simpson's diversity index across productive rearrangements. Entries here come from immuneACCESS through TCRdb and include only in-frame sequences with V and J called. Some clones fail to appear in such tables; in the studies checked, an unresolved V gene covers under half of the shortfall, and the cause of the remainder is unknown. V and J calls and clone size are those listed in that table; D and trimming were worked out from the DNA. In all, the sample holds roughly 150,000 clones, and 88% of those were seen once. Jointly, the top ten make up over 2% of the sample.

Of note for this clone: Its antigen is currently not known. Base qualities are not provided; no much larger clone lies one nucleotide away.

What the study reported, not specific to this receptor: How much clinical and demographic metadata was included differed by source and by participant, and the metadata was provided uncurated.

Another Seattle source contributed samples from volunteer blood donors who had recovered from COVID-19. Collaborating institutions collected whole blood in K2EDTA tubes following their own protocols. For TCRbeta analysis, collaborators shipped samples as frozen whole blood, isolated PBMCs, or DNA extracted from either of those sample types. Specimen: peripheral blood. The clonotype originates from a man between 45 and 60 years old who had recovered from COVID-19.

The DNA is TGTGCCAGCAGGGGCCCAATGCAGGGTAACTATGGCTACACCTTC. This is translated as CASRGPMQGNYGYTF. The V and J genes are TRBV7-9 and TRBJ1-2; possibly the D gene is TRBD1, per 5 matching bases. The CDR3 runs 15 amino acids, cysteine and phenylalanine included. Left in the record is the CDR3 DNA by itself, 45 bases read in frame from the first base. The V and J ends are trimmed by 6 bases and 1 base, leaving 15 bases between them. CDR1 SEHNR and CDR2 FQNEAQ are derived from the germline V gene (reference sequence).